This TCR beta chain appears in the sequencing data of a study of post-analysis software for immune sequencing data. In this sample, this clonotype turned up a few times. The authors incorporated unique molecular identifiers into the TCR beta cDNA libraries. TCRdb reprocessed the PCR reads with MiXCR, giving one entry per CDR3 protein. The sample holds about 150,000 distinct CDR3 sequences, about 30% seen once. This TCR derives from a girl aged 5 to 17 with multiple sclerosis. The sequencing input was blood.

CDR3 nucleotide sequence: TGTGCTAGTGGTTTGTTGGGGTTCTATGGCTACACCTTC. Amino acid sequence: CASGLLGFYGYTF. The chain employs TRBV12-5 and TRBJ1-2; D unresolved. Germline V gives CDR1 LGHNT, CDR2 FRNRAP. V was pared by 2 bases and J by 4 bases, with 8 bases between. CDR3 size: 13 residues.